This T cell receptor beta chain was profiled in a study of identifying expanded T cells in peripheral blood. Findings and caveats of the study: Technical replicates showed roughly 1.2 changed clones; roughly two weeks roughly 15; four weeks 19.

No infections or other immune events were documented during collection. A word on this clone: The antigen remains undetermined.

The table came from immunoSEQ multiplex PCR; TCRdb's copy has only in-frame clones and leaves some out. The sample holds under 70,000 clones, around 87% seen once. CDR3 size: 15 residues. V shed 0 bases and J shed 5 bases, with 13 bases lying between them. Germline loops: CDR1 MGHRA, CDR2 YSYEKL. The sample consisted of blood. This sequence originates from a person between 18 and 70 years old in good health. The chain couples TRBV4-1 to TRBJ1-2; D perhaps matches TRBD1 (5 bases). The CDR3 reads CASSQEGGGWYGYTF. Here the CDR3 DNA reads TGCGCCAGCAGCCAAGAGGGCGGGGGTTGGTATGGCTACACCTTC.